A single sample is the source of the 20 T cell receptor beta chains below, sequenced in a study of CD8 T cells in Susac syndrome. When the RNA was reverse transcribed, random hexamers were used with an input of roughly 0.5 to 1 ug. TCRdb processed the immunoSEQ multiplex PCR reads anew with MiXCR; each CDR3 protein has one entry. The table includes just over 300,000 distinct CDR3 sequences, under 95% detected once. Sequenced input: CD4+ T cells from PBMCs. These receptors came from a human donor with multiple sclerosis.

The table lists this clonotype with a few counts. The V and J genes are TRBV7-3 and TRBJ2-7, with D tentatively TRBD1 (5 bases). Trimming shortened V by 2 bases and J by 4 bases, and 9 bases separated the two germline ends. This CDR3 is 13 amino acids long. Germline V gives CDR1 SGHTA, CDR2 FQGTGA. CDR3 bases: TGTGCCAGCAGCTTACAGGGTAATTACGAGCAGTACTTC. This translates into CASSLQGNYEQYF.

The J gene is TRBJ1-4, the V gene TRBV7-8, with a weak D call TRBD1 (6 bases). The CDR3 is 15 amino acids. Between the trimmed V and J ends, which lost 1 base and 8 bases, there was a span of 14 bases. In germline, CDR1 is SGHVS, CDR2 FQNEAQ. CDR3 DNA sequence: TGTGCCAGCAGCTTAGACGCACAGGGCCGGGAAAAACTGTTTTTT. Protein sequence: CASSLDAQGREKLFF. Full variable domain (remainder filled in from reference TRBV7-8 and TRBJ1-4): GAGVSQSPRYKVAKRGQDVALRCDPISGHVSLFWYQQALGQGPEFLTYFQNEAQLDKSGLPSDRFFAERPEGSVSTLKIQRTQQEDSAVYLCASSLDAQGREKLFFGSGTQLSVL.

CDR3 sequence reads: CASSEEGAQGIGYTF. DNA for the CDR3: TGTGCCAGCAGTGAAGAGGGGGCTCAGGGTATTGGCTACACCTTC. The chain joins TRBV2 to TRBJ1-2; 7 bases line up with TRBD1. With 1 base clipped from V and 7 bases from J, the junction kept 9 bases outside the gene matches. The CDR3 totals 15 residues. Germline V gives CDR1 SNHLY, CDR2 FYNNEI.

The chain links TRBV29-1 to TRBJ2-4, with D hard to call. Germline-derived CDR1 and CDR2 are SQVTM and ANQGSEA. Trimming took off 2 bases at V and 0 bases at J, with 2 bases between the two ends. The CDR3 spans 12 residues. The CDR3 protein is CSVELAKNIQYF. CDR3 coding DNA: TGCAGCGTTGAATTAGCCAAAAACATTCAGTACTTC. The full variable domain, with the rest looked up from reference TRBV29-1 and TRBJ2-4, is SAVISQKPSRDICQRGTSLTIQCQVDSQVTMMFWYRQQPGQSLTLIATANQGSEATYESGFVIDKFPISRPNLTFSTLTVSNMSPEDSSIYLCSVELAKNIQYFGAGTRLSVL.

The chain has TRBV5-1 and TRBJ2-3; the D call may be TRBD1 or TRBD2 (5 bases each). Trimming took off 0 bases at V and 3 bases at J, with 8 bases between the two ends. This CDR3 comprises 14 residues. The germline V gene has CDR1 SGHRS and CDR2 YFSETQ. In DNA, the CDR3 is TGCGCCAGCAGCTTGGGGGACGCAACAGATACGCAGTATTTT. Translated: CASSLGDATDTQYF. The full variable domain, in which reference TRBV5-1 and TRBJ2-3 provide the parts outside the CDR3, is KAGVTQTPRYLIKTRGQQVTLSCSPISGHRSVSWYQQTPGQGLQFLFEYFSETQRNKGNFPGRFSGRQFSNSRSEMNVSTLELGDSALYLCASSLGDATDTQYFGPGTRLTVL.

As DNA, the CDR3 is TGTGCCAGCAGCTTCGGAGGTGGGACTCAAGAGACCCAGTACTTC. Protein product: CASSFGGGTQETQYF. The rearrangement uses TRBV7-9 and TRBJ2-5, with a possible D match to TRBD2 (6 bases). The V end lost 3 bases, the J end lost 2 bases, and 13 bases lay between the germline ends. The CDR3 spans 15 residues. Germline V lookup: CDR1 SEHNR, CDR2 FQNEAQ (reference sequence).

The V gene is TRBV5-6, the J gene TRBJ1-2; TRBD1 matches at 8 bases. This CDR3 has 17 residues. CDR1 is SGHDT and CDR2 is YYEEEE in the germline V gene. V lost 4 bases and J lost 7; bases outside the gene matches: 18. CDR3 in DNA: TGTGCCAGCAGCCTCCGGGACAGGTGGCTCGGCGATGTTGGCTACACCTTC. Protein sequence: CASSLRDRWLGDVGYTF.

The rearrangement uses TRBV20-1 and TRBJ1-1; unclear D gene. Germline values: CDR1 DFQATT, CDR2 SNEGSKA (reference sequence). Trimming removed 0 bases at V and 5 bases at J, with 7 bases between. The CDR3 loop spans 12 amino acids. In DNA, the CDR3 is TGCAGTGCTAGAGATCGGGGTACTGAAGCTTTCTTT. This encodes CSARDRGTEAFF.

V and J are TRBV14 and TRBJ2-1; TRBD2 aligns across 14 bases. Trimming removed 3 bases from V and 0 bases from J; junction bases left unmatched: 7. The CDR3 contains 19 residues. The V gene's germline CDR1 is SGHDN and CDR2 FVKESK. The CDR3 nucleotides read TGTGCCAGCAGCCACCCGGGACTAGCGGGGGTCTCCTCCTACAATGAGCAGTTCTTC. This gives the protein CASSHPGLAGVSSYNEQFF.

In nucleotides, the CDR3 is TGTGCCAGCAGTTATTGGGGGACCGGGGAGAATGAGCAGTTCTTC. This translates into CASSYWGTGENEQFF. The chain couples TRBV6-5 to TRBJ2-1; TRBD1 or TRBD2 may be the D gene (5 bases each). The CDR3 is 15 residues long. Between the trimmed V and J ends, which lost 3 bases and 7 bases, there was a span of 16 bases. CDR1 and CDR2 from the germline V gene are MNHEY and SVGAGI.

The rearrangement uses TRBV7-2 and TRBJ1-2, with D unresolved. Trimming shortened V by 3 bases and J by 8 bases, and 13 bases separated the two germline ends. This CDR3 comprises 13 residues. Germline V gene data show CDR1 as SGHTA and CDR2 as FQGNSA. The CDR3 sequence is CASSFFRLGGYTF. In DNA form, the CDR3 reads TGTGCCAGCAGCTTCTTTCGCCTCGGAGGCTACACCTTC.

V and J are TRBV19 and TRBJ1-2; D gene unclear. The germline V gene encodes CDR1 LNHDA and CDR2 SQIVND (reference sequence). There are 11 residues in the CDR3. V lost 6 bases and J 5 bases, leaving 7 bases between the germline ends. The CDR3 sequence is CASSGRYGYTF. The DNA for the CDR3 is TGTGCCAGTAGCGGACGATATGGCTACACCTTC.

V and J are TRBV7-2 and TRBJ2-1; D ambiguous. CDR1 is SGHTA, CDR2 FQGNSA, per germline. This CDR3 spans 16 amino acids. V was clipped by 2 bases and J by 6 bases, with 17 bases between them. This chain's CDR3 is CASSLRRKPLGNEQFF. The CDR3 bases are TGTGCCAGCAGCTTAAGGCGAAAACCCCTGGGCAATGAGCAGTTCTTC. Filled out from reference TRBV7-2 and TRBJ2-1, the complete variable domain reads GAGVSQSPSNKVTEKGKDVELRCDPISGHTALYWYRQSLGQGLEFLIYFQGNSAPDKSGLPSDRFSAERTGGSVSTLTIQRTQQEDSAVYLCASSLRRKPLGNEQFFGPGTRLTVL.

The V and J genes are TRBV12-3 or TRBV12-4 and TRBJ2-7, with 7 bases that match TRBD2. Germline trimming cut 6 bases from V and 5 bases from J; bases unmatched to any gene: 10. The CDR3 runs 14 residues. In nucleotides, the CDR3 is TGTGCCAGCAGGAGAGGGAGGGCCGGGGACGAGCAGTACTTC. It encodes CASRRGRAGDEQYF.

The chain employs TRBV19 and TRBJ2-3, with 9 positions matching TRBD2. With V trimmed by 1 base and J by 1 base, 0 bases remained unmatched. The CDR3 runs to 15 residues. Germline V gene data show CDR1 as LNHDA and CDR2 as SQIVND (reference sequence). This CDR3 reads CASSIASGGTDTQYF. CDR3 sequence (DNA): TGTGCCAGTAGTATAGCTAGCGGGGGCACAGATACGCAGTATTTT.

The chain is built from TRBV2 and TRBJ2-7; no reliable D call. The ends were cut back, 3 bases at V and 8 bases at J, with 23 bases in the middle. The CDR3 contains 16 residues. From germline, CDR1 is SNHLY and CDR2 FYNNEI. DNA for the CDR3: TGTGCCAGCAGTGAGTCAAGGACCCTCTCCCTAGGAAAGCAGTACTTC. Its translation: CASSESRTLSLGKQYF.

The V call is TRBV19, the J call TRBJ2-7; 12 bases agree with TRBD2. This CDR3 is built from 15 residues. Germline CDR1 LNHDA, CDR2 SQIVND (reference sequence). V dropped 6 bases and J dropped 7; count of bases not matched to a gene: 10. CDR3 nucleotide sequence: TGTGCCAGTAGCAATCTAGCGGGAGGGCCTGGGGAGCAGTACTTC. Translating gives CASSNLAGGPGEQYF.

The chain joins TRBV12-3 or TRBV12-4 to TRBJ2-2; 12 bases are shared with TRBD2. After removal of 6 bases from V and 4 bases from J, the junction contained 15 bases not matched to a gene. CDR3 length: 19 amino acids. This CDR3 is CASRPSRLAGGSGTGELFF. The CDR3 DNA sequence: TGTGCCAGCAGACCTAGCCGGCTAGCGGGAGGGTCGGGCACCGGGGAGCTGTTTTTT.

The chain combines TRBV7-8 with TRBJ2-3, with D unresolved. Germline V gene lookup returns CDR1 SGHVS and CDR2 FQNEAQ. The CDR3 extends over 13 amino acids. The germline V and J ends were trimmed by 4 bases and 2 bases, with 7 bases remaining between them. The CDR3 loop reads CASSSDATDTQYF. The CDR3 DNA follows: TGTGCCAGCAGCTCCGATGCCACAGATACGCAGTATTTT.

This clonotype was seen a single time. V gene TRBV7-9 combines with J gene TRBJ1-6; D is uncertain. V lost 5 bases and J 7 bases, leaving 9 bases between the germline ends. CDR3 length: 13 residues. The germline V gene has CDR1 SEHNR and CDR2 FQNEAQ (reference sequence). CDR3 protein: CASSPSLNSPLHF. The DNA of the CDR3 is TGTGCCAGCAGCCCCAGCTTGAATTCACCCCTCCACTTT.